These 29 T cell receptor beta chains were all obtained from the same sample, sequenced in a study of T-cell memory formation after mild COVID-19. TCRdb ran MiXCR on the 5' RACE reads and lists one entry per CDR3 protein. The sample includes almost 550,000 distinct CDR3 sequences, around 21% of them seen just once. The sample taken for sequencing was PBMCs or a T cell subset sorted from them (not recorded which). The receptors were gathered from an adult woman who had mild COVID-19 (a few samples of this study predate the infection). Cell type and time point are not known.

The genes are TRBV4-2 and TRBJ2-7; tentatively, D is TRBD1 (6 bases). Trimming stripped 1 base from V and 6 bases from J, with 13 bases between. This CDR3 has 14 residues. From germline, CDR1 is LGHNA and CDR2 YNFKEQ. The CDR3 sequence is CASSQGGEGVEQYF. In nucleotides, the CDR3 is TGTGCCAGCAGCCAAGGGGGTGAGGGGGTCGAGCAGTACTTC.

V usage is TRBV29-1 and J usage is TRBJ2-5; D gene ambiguous. The germline V gene has CDR1 SQVTM and CDR2 ANQGSEA. Trimming removed 3 bases at V and 4 bases at J, with 12 bases between. The CDR3 runs to 13 residues. The CDR3 region has the DNA TGCAGCGTTGATAAAGTCCAAAGAGAGACCCAGTACTTC. Residues: CSVDKVQRETQYF.

This clonotype showed up many times. At one boundary the junction diverges from the germline segment, which might be a read error. The chain employs TRBV5-6 and TRBJ2-5; a weak D match, TRBD1 (5 bases). Germline V CDR1 and CDR2: SGHDT, YYEEEE. The CDR3 spans 13 residues. CDR3 DNA: TGCGCCAGCAGCTTGGGGCTAGAAGAGACCCAGTACTTC. It codes for CASSLGLEETQYF.

This clonotype turned up a few times. The rearrangement joins TRBV20-1 to TRBJ1-2; possibly TRBD1 for D (6 bases). Germline V gives CDR1 DFQATT, CDR2 SNEGSKA (reference sequence). The germline V and J ends were trimmed by 0 bases and 8 bases, with 16 bases remaining between them. This CDR3 has 14 residues. Here the CDR3 DNA reads TGCAGTGCTAGAGACCCGGGACATTGGGGAGGCTACACCTTC. Protein product: CSARDPGHWGGYTF.

This clonotype was seen a few times. The V and J genes are TRBV19 and TRBJ2-7, with D perhaps TRBD2 (6 bases). Germline V gene sequence: CDR1 LNHDA, CDR2 SQIVND (reference sequence). Trimming took off 1 base at V and 4 bases at J, with 14 bases between the two ends. The CDR3 covers 15 residues. DNA of the CDR3: TGTGCCAGTAGTATAGGTGCGGGGCCGGGTTACGAGCAGTACTTC. This codes for CASSIGAGPGYEQYF.

This chain links TRBV5-6 with TRBJ2-1; a weak D match, TRBD1 (6 bases). The CDR3 is made up of 16 amino acids. Trimming removed 0 bases from V and 6 bases from J, with 16 bases in between. Germline CDR1 reads SGHDT; CDR2 reads YYEEEE. The CDR3, as DNA: TGTGCCAGCAGCTTGGTAGGGGCTTACAGGGCCAATGAGCAGTTCTTC. It yields the protein CASSLVGAYRANEQFF.

The chain links TRBV28 to TRBJ1-1; 9 bases fit TRBD1. Germline CDR1 and CDR2: MDHEN and SYDVKM. V lost 4 bases to trimming and J lost 4 bases; unmatched junction nucleotides: 4. This CDR3 has 14 amino acids. The CDR3 loop reads CASSSTGGRTEAFF. The CDR3 DNA is TGTGCCAGCAGTTCCACAGGGGGCCGCACTGAAGCTTTCTTT.

This clonotype was detected only once. This chain joins TRBV19 and TRBJ2-3, with D tentatively TRBD1 (5 bases). CDR1 and CDR2 from the germline V gene are LNHDA and SQIVND (reference sequence). V was trimmed by 3 bases and J by 4 bases, leaving 17 bases between them. This CDR3 spans 16 amino acids. Here the CDR3 reads CASSIGRANRADTQYF. The CDR3 nucleotides are TGTGCCAGTAGTATCGGCAGGGCTAATCGGGCAGATACGCAGTATTTT. Full variable domain (remainder filled in from reference TRBV19 and TRBJ2-3): DGGITQSPKYLFRKEGQNVTLSCEQNLNHDAMYWYRQDPGQGLRLIYYSQIVNDFQKGDIAEGYSVSREKKESFPLTVTSAQKNPTAFYLCASSIGRANRADTQYFGPGTRLTVL.

This clonotype has a handful of counts. DNA of the CDR3: TGTGCCAGCAGCGCCATGCGAGAGCAGTTCTTC. Translated: CASSAMREQFF. The chain joins TRBV3-1 to TRBJ2-1, with no clear D. The length of the CDR3 is 11 residues. Germline CDR1 is LGHDT and CDR2 is YNNKEL (reference sequence). V shed 5 bases and J shed 10 bases, with 9 bases lying between them.

This chain connects TRBV7-9 to TRBJ1-1, with unresolved D. The CDR3 spans 12 residues. Trimming pared 5 bases from V and 11 bases from J, leaving 15 bases between. Germline loops: CDR1 SEHNR, CDR2 FQNEAQ (reference sequence). The CDR3, as DNA: TGTGCCAGCAGCGATATCCCGGACCCGGCTTTCTTT. This gives the protein CASSDIPDPAFF.

This chain connects TRBV30 to TRBJ2-5, with D unresolved. V lost 3 bases and J 2 bases, leaving 10 bases between the germline ends. Germline CDR1 GTSNPN, CDR2 SVGIG (reference sequence). The CDR3 runs to 13 residues. CDR3 sequence reads: CAWSRRAQETQYF. In nucleotides, the CDR3 is TGTGCCTGGAGCCGTCGGGCTCAAGAGACCCAGTACTTC.

The rearrangement joins TRBV6-2 or TRBV6-3 to TRBJ1-1, with D perhaps matching TRBD1 (5 bases). Germline CDR1 and CDR2: MNHEY and SVGEGT. Trimming stripped 6 bases from V and 5 bases from J, with 25 bases between. The length of the CDR3 is 17 residues. The DNA of the CDR3 is TGTGCCAGCAGCCCCCAATCTTTCAGGATCAGGGAGACTGAAGCTTTCTTT. Its protein is CASSPQSFRIRETEAFF.

This clonotype was counted only a few times. The chain employs TRBV12-3 or TRBV12-4 and TRBJ1-6; TRBD1 aligns across 9 bases. V shed 6 bases, J shed 7 bases, and the junction held 7 bases outside the gene matches. The CDR3 totals 15 residues. For the CDR3, the DNA is TGTGCCAGCAGGACCAGACAGGGGGGAAATTCACCCCTCCACTTT. This codes for CASRTRQGGNSPLHF.

The table lists this clonotype with a few counts. This sequence joins TRBV5-5 and TRBJ1-1; possibly TRBD1 for D (5 bases). The CDR3 contains 16 residues. Germline lookup yields CDR1 SGHKS and CDR2 YYEKEE (reference sequence). V was pared by 5 bases and J by 1 base, with 18 bases between. The chain's CDR3 is CASRRGDGITNTEAFF. In nucleotides, the CDR3 is TGTGCCAGCAGACGGGGCGACGGAATTACGAACACTGAAGCTTTCTTT. Complete variable domain (other parts from reference TRBV5-5 and TRBJ1-1): DAGVTQSPTHLIKTRGQQVTLRCSPISGHKSVSWYQQVLGQGPQFIFQYYEKEERGRGNFPDRFSARQFPNYSSELNVNALLLGDSALYLCASRRGDGITNTEAFFGQGTRLTVV.

This clonotype occurred a few times. The chain employs TRBV5-1 and TRBJ1-1; TRBD1 is a possible D gene (6 bases). The germline V and J ends were trimmed by 4 bases and 0 bases, with 13 bases remaining between them. The germline CDR1 and CDR2 sequences are SGHRS and YFSETQ. CDR3 size: 15 residues. CDR3 residues: CASSGGTSLNTEAFF. CDR3 in DNA: TGCGCCAGCAGCGGGGGGACATCTTTGAACACTGAAGCTTTCTTT.

In nucleotides, the CDR3 is TGTGCCAGCAGCTTAGAAGCAGAGTACCAAGAGACCCAGTACTTC. Its translation is CASSLEAEYQETQYF. This chain uses TRBV7-6 with TRBJ2-5; no clear D gene. Trimming cost V 1 base and J 0 bases, with 9 bases left between them. Germline V gene sequence: CDR1 SGHVS, CDR2 FNYEAQ. The CDR3 spans 15 residues. Complete variable domain (other parts from reference TRBV7-6 and TRBJ2-5): GAGVSQSPRYKVTKRGQDVALRCDPISGHVSLYWYRQALGQGPEFLTYFNYEAQQDKSGLPNDRFSAERPEGSISTLTIQRTEQRDSAMYRCASSLEAEYQETQYFGPGTRLLVL.

The chain combines TRBV5-1 with TRBJ2-5; 7 bases map to TRBD2. V trimming: 5 bases; J trimming: 5 bases; junction bases outside the gene matches: 6. The CDR3 is 13 residues long. Germline CDR1 is SGHRS and CDR2 is YFSETQ. DNA for the CDR3: TGCGCCAGCAGGAGCGGGACGGTCGAGACCCAGTACTTC. It encodes CASRSGTVETQYF.

The J gene is TRBJ2-7, the V gene TRBV12-3 or TRBV12-4; possible D gene TRBD1, 6 bases. The CDR3 runs to 15 residues. V was pared by 3 bases and J by 7 bases, with 19 bases between. CDR3 nucleotide sequence: TGTGCCAGCAGTTTGAGCGGTCCAGGGGATATGGAGCAGTACTTC. Its translation is CASSLSGPGDMEQYF.

The V gene is TRBV12-3 or TRBV12-4, the J gene TRBJ2-7; D gene uncertain. V dropped 6 bases and J dropped 0 bases, with 9 bases sitting between them. The CDR3 runs 13 residues. This CDR3 is CASSWIPSYEQYF. CDR3 DNA: TGTGCCAGCAGCTGGATACCCTCCTACGAGCAGTACTTC.

This clonotype appeared a few times. The chain has TRBV20-1 and TRBJ2-5; D remains unclear. The V gene lost 3 bases and the J gene lost 7 bases, with 6 bases spanning the gap. This CDR3 is built from 10 residues. CDR1 and CDR2 (germline): DFQATT, SNEGSKA (reference sequence). CDR3 in amino acids: CSARDGTQYF. Here the CDR3 DNA reads TGCAGTGCTAGGGACGGGACCCAGTACTTC.

V and J are TRBV29-1 and TRBJ2-1, with D possibly being TRBD2 (5 bases). Trimming left V 3 bases short and J 2 bases short, with 11 bases between. Germline-derived CDR1 and CDR2 are SQVTM and ANQGSEA. The CDR3 is 14 amino acids. The chain's CDR3 is CSVDDGKAYNEQFF. For the CDR3, the DNA is TGCAGCGTTGATGACGGGAAGGCCTACAATGAGCAGTTCTTC.

The chain couples TRBV15 to TRBJ1-5, with D hard to call. Deletions cut 1 base from V and 2 bases from J, with 9 bases between. CDR1 is LNHNV, CDR2 YYDKDF, per germline (reference sequence). The CDR3 runs 15 residues. CDR3 in DNA: TGTGCCACCAGCAGAGTTTACAGCGGCAATCAGCCCCAGCATTTT. This translates into CATSRVYSGNQPQHF.

CDR3 nucleotide sequence: TGTGCCAGCAGCTTCCTTGACACAGATACGCAGTATTTT. Its protein product is CASSFLDTDTQYF. The chain uses TRBV7-3 and TRBJ2-3; D gene ambiguous. The V gene's germline CDR1 is SGHTA and CDR2 FQGTGA. The CDR3 covers 13 residues. The V end lost 3 bases, the J end lost 2 bases, and 6 bases lay between the germline ends.

As to this clonotype: This could be a read error, since a much larger clone is one nucleotide away. This rearrangement joins TRBV2 to TRBJ2-5, with 7 positions matching TRBD1. Per germline, CDR1 SNHLY and CDR2 FYNNEI. The CDR3 length is 14 residues. The V gene end was trimmed by 6 bases and the J gene end by 1 base; junction bases not matched to a gene: 5. This CDR3 is CASSEGQLQETQYF. As DNA, the CDR3 is TGTGCCAGCAGCGAGGGACAGCTCCAAGAGACCCAGTACTTC.

V is TRBV20-1 and J is TRBJ1-6; the D is unclear. This CDR3 spans 15 amino acids. V lost 0 bases to trimming and J lost 10 bases, with 16 bases between them. Germline V gene lookup returns CDR1 DFQATT and CDR2 SNEGSKA (reference sequence). CDR3: CSAREGDAGTSPLHF. Written as DNA, the CDR3 is TGCAGTGCTAGAGAGGGTGACGCCGGTACGTCACCCCTCCACTTT.

This clonotype was detected a few times. The chain joins TRBV12-3 or TRBV12-4 to TRBJ2-3; 7 bases align to TRBD2. J lost 2 bases, V lost 5 bases, and 7 bases had no gene match. CDR3 length: 15 residues. Here the CDR3 DNA reads TGTGCCAGCAGTGCCCGGGACTATCACACAGATACGCAGTATTTT. The encoded protein is CASSARDYHTDTQYF.

This clonotype has a handful of counts. The gene calls are TRBV7-9 and TRBJ2-1; perhaps TRBD2 as D (6 bases). Trimming pared 2 bases from V and 8 bases from J, leaving 10 bases between. Germline V gene lookup returns CDR1 SEHNR and CDR2 FQNEAQ (reference sequence). There are 13 residues in the CDR3. In nucleotides, the CDR3 is TGTGCCAGCAGCTTACAGGGAGGTCATGAGCAGTTCTTC. It codes for CASSLQGGHEQFF.

The CDR3, as DNA: TGTGCCAGCAGCCCGGGGGGCATGTATCTGGGGGATACGCAGTATTTT. This sequence encodes CASSPGGMYLGDTQYF. This chain links TRBV12-3 or TRBV12-4 with TRBJ2-3, with D possibly being TRBD2 (7 bases). V shed 6 bases and J shed 6 bases, with 22 bases lying between them. CDR3 length: 16 residues.

The chain employs TRBV7-9 and TRBJ2-7; maybe TRBD2 (6 bases). Trimming left V 5 bases short and J 3 bases short, with 14 bases between. This CDR3 comprises 14 residues. Germline-derived CDR1 and CDR2 are SEHNR and FQNEAQ (reference sequence). The DNA for the CDR3 is TGTGCCAGCAGCCTTCTGACTAGTAGCTACGAGCAGTACTTC. It encodes CASSLLTSSYEQYF.